The 28 T cell receptor beta chains listed next were all sequenced from one sample in a study of blood T cells in healthy people across ages. A second PCR of 7 to 11 cycles used a sample-barcoded 5' primer and a J-beta primer mix. TCRdb reanalysed the 5' RACE reads using MiXCR and keeps one entry per CDR3 protein. Here the sample spans over a million distinct CDR3 sequences, approximately 39% being singletons. Sequences were obtained from blood. All receptors come from a young woman in good health.

The genes are TRBV20-1 and TRBJ1-4, with 10 bases matching TRBD1. Germline CDR1 reads DFQATT; CDR2 reads SNEGSKA (reference sequence). V gave up 5 bases and J gave up 3 bases; unmatched junction bases: 6. This CDR3 spans 15 amino acids. CDR3 nucleotides: TGCAGTGCTTCGGACAGGGGGGACTCTAATGAAAAACTGTTTTTT. Protein: CSASDRGDSNEKLFF.

V is TRBV7-2 and J is TRBJ2-7, with D tentatively TRBD1 (5 bases). There are 13 residues in the CDR3. Trimming took 1 base from V and 8 from J, leaving 12 bases between them. Per the germline V gene, CDR1 is SGHTA and CDR2 is FQGNSA. The CDR3 protein is CASSLGGSPQQYF. DNA for the CDR3: TGTGCCAGCAGCTTAGGGGGCTCACCCCAGCAGTACTTC.

Only a few counts were recorded for this clonotype. The genes are TRBV5-6 and TRBJ2-3; D unresolved. The CDR3 runs 15 residues. V lost 0 bases, J lost 2 bases, and 10 bases lay in between. Per germline, CDR1 SGHDT and CDR2 YYEEEE. CDR3: CASSLVLSDTDTQYF. CDR3 sequence (DNA): TGTGCCAGCAGCTTGGTGTTGTCGGACACAGATACGCAGTATTTT.

The CDR3 protein is CASSEAFDSPNYEQYF. The CDR3 nucleotides are TGTGCCAGCAGTGAAGCTTTCGATAGCCCGAACTACGAGCAGTACTTC. The V call is TRBV2, the J call TRBJ2-7, with unresolved D. The ends were cut back, 0 bases at V and 3 bases at J, with 15 bases in the middle. The CDR3 totals 16 residues. Germline V gene lookup returns CDR1 SNHLY and CDR2 FYNNEI.

This clonotype was detected a few times. The chain has TRBV11-2 and TRBJ1-2; 10 bases are a match to TRBD1. J gave up 6 bases and V 2 bases, and 6 bases lay outside the gene matches. Germline V CDR1 and CDR2: SGHAT, FQNNGV. The CDR3 runs to 15 residues. The CDR3 DNA reads as TGTGCCAGCAGCTTACCCCCGGGACAGGGGAATGGCTACACCTTC. Translating gives CASSLPPGQGNGYTF.

In its sample, this clonotype was seen a few times. The rearrangement joins TRBV5-1 to TRBJ1-2, with TRBD1 identical over 10 bases. V shed 3 bases, J shed 6 bases, and the junction held 8 bases outside the gene matches. Germline CDR1 and CDR2: SGHRS and YFSETQ. The CDR3 length is 15 residues. The CDR3 coding sequence is TGCGCCAGCAGCTCAGGCCGGGACAGGGGTAATGGCTACACCTTC. Protein product: CASSSGRDRGNGYTF.

A few counts support this clonotype. The chain joins TRBV29-1 to TRBJ2-3; tentatively, D is TRBD2 (7 bases). This CDR3 has 16 amino acids. Trimming removed 5 bases at V and 2 bases at J, with 20 bases between. In germline, CDR1 is SQVTM, CDR2 ANQGSEA. The CDR3 DNA reads as TGCAGCGTTTCGACAGGTGCGGGAGTCACCACAGATACGCAGTATTTT. Translated: CSVSTGAGVTTDTQYF.

The chain has TRBV20-1 and TRBJ2-7; 8 bases are a match to TRBD2. Germline assignment: CDR1 DFQATT and CDR2 SNEGSKA (reference sequence). V shed 4 bases and J 2 bases; nucleotides not matched to a gene: 4. The length of the CDR3 is 13 residues. CDR3 sequence: CSATSGSAYEQYF. The CDR3 DNA reads as TGCAGTGCTACTAGCGGGTCAGCCTACGAGCAGTACTTC.

This clonotype was found a few times. The chain is built from TRBV20-1 and TRBJ2-1; the D gene is possibly TRBD2 (7 bases). V lost 6 bases and J lost 4, with 22 bases in between. Germline V CDR1 and CDR2: DFQATT, SNEGSKA (reference sequence). This CDR3 contains 16 residues. The CDR3, as DNA: TGCAGTGCAAAATTGGCGGGGGCTAGCGGATACAATGAGCAGTTCTTC. It codes for CSAKLAGASGYNEQFF.

This clonotype showed up many times. The rearrangement links TRBV7-2 to TRBJ2-1; D is unclear. CDR1 and CDR2 (germline): SGHTA, FQGNSA. The V and J ends lost 2 bases and 7 bases respectively, with 12 bases between them. This CDR3 spans 14 amino acids. The CDR3 loop is CASSLTLARNEQFF. Written as DNA, the CDR3 is TGTGCCAGCAGCTTAACCTTAGCCAGAAATGAGCAGTTCTTC.

This clonotype has more than one count but fewer than ten. The chain couples TRBV20-1 to TRBJ2-1; maybe TRBD2 (7 bases). Trimming removed 0 bases from V and 9 bases from J, with 15 bases in between. The V gene's germline CDR1 is DFQATT and CDR2 SNEGSKA (reference sequence). The CDR3 loop spans 14 amino acids. CDR3 sequence: CSARDPGGPGEQFF. The CDR3 coding sequence is TGCAGTGCTAGAGATCCGGGGGGCCCTGGTGAGCAGTTCTTC.

This sequence joins TRBV7-8 and TRBJ2-3, with D possibly TRBD1 on 5 matching bases. Trimming left V 2 bases short and J 3 bases short, with 18 bases between. CDR3 length equals 17 residues. Germline CDR1 SGHVS, CDR2 FQNEAQ. In DNA form, the CDR3 reads TGTGCCAGCAGCTTATTGAGTCAGGGCCGTTTAACAGATACGCAGTATTTT. It specifies CASSLLSQGRLTDTQYF. Together with reference TRBV7-8 and TRBJ2-3, the CDR3 gives the full variable domain: GAGVSQSPRYKVAKRGQDVALRCDPISGHVSLFWYQQALGQGPEFLTYFQNEAQLDKSGLPSDRFFAERPEGSVSTLKIQRTQQEDSAVYLCASSLLSQGRLTDTQYFGPGTRLTVL.

The chain joins TRBV6-1 to TRBJ2-5, with D tentatively TRBD1 or TRBD2 (5 bases each). The J call is uncertain, as TRBJ2-7 better fits the DNA end. There are 13 residues in the CDR3. The germline V gene has CDR1 MNHNS and CDR2 SASEGT. The DNA for the CDR3 is TGTGCCAGCGTATCCCGGGGCCCCTACGAGCAGTACTTC. Protein: CASVSRGPYEQYF.

Here the CDR3 DNA reads TGTGCCGTAGGACTAGCGGGAGACCATGAGCAGTTCTTC. Translating it yields CAVGLAGDHEQFF. This sequence joins TRBV27 and TRBJ2-1, with 13 nucleotides matching TRBD2. CDR3 length: 13 amino acids. The V gene's germline CDR1 is MNHEY and CDR2 SMNVEV (reference sequence). The ends lost 11 bases at V and 8 bases at J; junction bases unmatched: 6.

This clonotype was found a few times. The V gene is TRBV27, the J gene TRBJ2-3; D is unresolved. This CDR3 contains 12 residues. The V end lost 3 bases, the J end lost 8 bases, and 9 bases lay between the germline ends. Germline CDR1 reads MNHEY; CDR2 reads SMNVEV (reference sequence). CDR3 in amino acids: CASSLSRGTQYF. DNA of the CDR3: TGTGCCAGCAGTTTGTCGAGAGGTACGCAGTATTTT.

The chain uses TRBV28 and TRBJ2-3; D uncertain. CDR1 and CDR2 from the germline V gene are MDHEN and SYDVKM. This CDR3 spans 14 amino acids. V dropped 5 bases and J dropped 5 bases, with 14 bases sitting between them. The CDR3 loop reads CASSLAMAQDTQYF. The DNA of the CDR3 is TGTGCCAGCAGTCTTGCGATGGCCCAAGATACGCAGTATTTT. Complete variable domain (other parts from reference TRBV28 and TRBJ2-3): DVKVTQSSRYLVKRTGEKVFLECVQDMDHENMFWYRQDPGLGLRLIYFSYDVKMKEKGDIPEGYSVSREKKERFSLILESASTNQTSMYLCASSLAMAQDTQYFGPGTRLTVL.

CDR3 DNA sequence: TGTGCCAGCATCATGGGGGGCGGGACTGAAGCTTTCTTT. Translated: CASIMGGGTEAFF. J is TRBJ1-1 and V is TRBV6-6, with D maybe TRBD1 (6 bases). Germline-derived CDR1 and CDR2 are MNHNY and SVGAGI (reference sequence). The CDR3 extends over 13 amino acids. The V and J ends lost 7 bases and 5 bases respectively, with 14 bases between them.

This clonotype was detected only a few times. This chain joins TRBV30 and TRBJ1-2, with TRBD1 as a possible D gene (6 bases). Germline lookup yields CDR1 GTSNPN and CDR2 SVGIG (reference sequence). This CDR3 comprises 13 residues. V was trimmed by 1 base and J by 4 bases, leaving 10 bases between them. The CDR3 DNA is TGTGCCTGGAGTGAGCAGGGGTTCTATGGCTACACCTTC. It translates to CAWSEQGFYGYTF.

J is TRBJ1-4 and V is TRBV4-1; maybe TRBD1 (6 bases). CDR3 length: 17 residues. The V end lost 1 base, the J end lost 5 bases, and 17 bases lay between the germline ends. Germline lookup yields CDR1 MGHRA and CDR2 YSYEKL. CDR3 nucleotides: TGCGCCAGCAGCCAAGGTCCTTCTCGGGGGGCCAATGAAAAACTGTTTTTT. Its protein is CASSQGPSRGANEKLFF.

This clonotype was picked up a small number of times. The V call is TRBV6-2 or TRBV6-3, the J call TRBJ2-3; D is ambiguous. CDR1 is MNHEY and CDR2 is SVGEGT in the germline V gene. Trimming shortened V by 6 bases and J by 2 bases, and 6 bases separated the two germline ends. The CDR3 is made up of 12 amino acids. The CDR3 nucleotides read TGTGCCAGCAGATGGCCCACAGATACGCAGTATTTT. It is translated as CASRWPTDTQYF.

The V call is TRBV10-3, the J call TRBJ2-7, with no clear D. The CDR3 spans 13 residues. Trimming took 7 bases from V and 2 from J, leaving 12 bases between them. Germline CDR1 ENHRY, CDR2 SYGVKD. In DNA, the CDR3 is TGTGCCATCACAGGAGACCCGGCCTACGAGCAGTACTTC. As protein: CAITGDPAYEQYF.

This clonotype was seen ten or more times. The chain has TRBV29-1 and TRBJ1-2, with 7 bases that match TRBD1. CDR1 and CDR2 (germline): SQVTM, ANQGSEA. J lost 5 bases, V lost 7 bases, and 7 bases had no gene match. The CDR3 spans 12 residues. CDR3 residues: CSAPGGRYGYTF. The CDR3 DNA follows: TGCAGCGCTCCAGGGGGACGTTATGGCTACACCTTC.

V usage is TRBV29-1 and J usage is TRBJ2-5; perhaps TRBD2 as D (6 bases). V was shortened by 6 bases and J by 1 base, with 15 bases between the two germline ends. CDR1 is SQVTM, CDR2 ANQGSEA, per germline. The CDR3 extends over 14 amino acids. CDR3 sequence reads: CSVRRGGPQETQYF. CDR3 in DNA: TGCAGCGTCCGGAGGGGTGGGCCCCAAGAGACCCAGTACTTC.

This clonotype was found a few times. The chain employs TRBV5-1 and TRBJ2-3; 8 bases line up with TRBD1. Per the germline V gene, CDR1 is SGHRS and CDR2 is YFSETQ. The CDR3 extends over 15 amino acids. V trimming: 2 bases; J trimming: 6 bases; junction bases outside the gene matches: 8. Here the CDR3 reads CASSFEGQGPDTQYF. The CDR3 coding sequence is TGCGCCAGCAGCTTCGAAGGACAGGGACCCGATACGCAGTATTTT. The full variable domain, rest sourced from reference TRBV5-1 and TRBJ2-3, is KAGVTQTPRYLIKTRGQQVTLSCSPISGHRSVSWYQQTPGQGLQFLFEYFSETQRNKGNFPGRFSGRQFSNSRSEMNVSTLELGDSALYLCASSFEGQGPDTQYFGPGTRLTVL.

This clonotype was counted a few times. V is TRBV27 and J is TRBJ1-6; tentative D call: TRBD1 (5 bases). The germline gives CDR1 MNHEY, CDR2 SMNVEV (reference sequence). This CDR3 spans 14 amino acids. Trimming stripped 3 bases from V and 10 bases from J, with 13 bases between. CDR3 region: CASSLQGVRSPLHF. CDR3 DNA sequence: TGTGCCAGCAGTTTGCAGGGTGTGAGGTCACCCCTCCACTTT.

This clonotype was observed a handful of times. This chain uses TRBV28 with TRBJ2-7; 7 nucleotides agree with TRBD1. J gave up 2 bases and V 3 bases, and 7 bases lay outside the gene matches. The germline V gene has CDR1 MDHEN and CDR2 SYDVKM. The CDR3 length is 15 residues. DNA for the CDR3: TGTGCCAGCAGTTTCTCGACAGGGTTCCCCTACGAGCAGTACTTC. Residues: CASSFSTGFPYEQYF.

This sequence joins TRBV10-3 and TRBJ2-6, with D maybe TRBD1 (6 bases). CDR1 is ENHRY, CDR2 SYGVKD, per germline. CDR3 size: 17 residues. Trimming removed 4 bases from V and 0 bases from J, with 13 bases in between. The CDR3 nucleotides are TGTGCCATCAGTGGGGGAACAGGGACCTCTGGGGCCAACGTCCTGACTTTC. Encoded protein: CAISGGTGTSGANVLTF.

The rearrangement uses TRBV4-3 and TRBJ2-5; TRBD1 is a possible D gene (6 bases). Matching the DNA end better, TRBJ2-1 makes the J call doubtful. This CDR3 is 20 amino acids long. CDR1 and CDR2 (germline): LGHNA, YSLEER. CDR3 residues: CASSQERIPGARTAQETQFF. CDR3 nucleotides: TGCGCCAGCAGCCAAGAAAGGATCCCAGGAGCGAGGACAGCGCAAGAGACCCAGTTCTTC.